Following are 26 T cell receptor beta chains from one sample sequenced in a study of T-cell reconstitution after alpha-beta-depleted transplantation in children. Findings and limits, study-wide: Fresh T-cell production supplied most of the T-cell counts and diversity seen one year after transplant.

Unique molecular identifiers were built into the TCRbeta library. TCRdb independently ran MiXCR on the PCR reads; one entry per CDR3 protein. The sample includes hundreds of thousands of distinct CDR3 sequences, almost 8% of them seen just once. The antigens these receptors bind are not known. Sample: peripheral blood, taken 360 days after TCRalphabeta/CD19-depleted stem cell transplant. The receptor set was obtained from a female patient aged 2-9 years who had a stem cell transplant for Fanconi anemia, so the T cells may come from the graft donor.

There are a few counts of this clonotype. The chain has TRBV27 and TRBJ2-5, with D possibly called TRBD1 or TRBD2 (5 bases each). V lost 5 bases and J lost 4, with 17 bases in between. The CDR3 sequence is 15 residues long. Germline CDR1 is MNHEY and CDR2 is SMNVEV (reference sequence). The CDR3 protein is CASSPRGPRGETQYF. CDR3 sequence (DNA): TGTGCCAGCAGTCCCCGGGGCCCCCGAGGAGAGACCCAGTACTTC.

This clonotype was detected many times. This chain links TRBV6-1 with TRBJ2-2; 12 bases fit TRBD2. Germline V gene data show CDR1 as MNHNS and CDR2 as SASEGT. The V and J ends lost 6 bases and 0 bases, in that order; junction bases with no gene match: 8. The CDR3 is 18 amino acids. The CDR3 DNA reads as TGTGCCAGCAGACCCGGGACTAGCGGGCATACGAACACCGGGGAGCTGTTTTTT. This gives the protein CASRPGTSGHTNTGELFF.

The rearrangement joins TRBV9 to TRBJ1-2; 7 nucleotides match TRBD1. With V trimmed by 7 bases and J by 4 bases, 7 bases remained unmatched. CDR1 is SGDLS, CDR2 YYNGEE, per germline. The CDR3 runs 13 residues. This chain's CDR3 is CASGRPGGYGYTF. The DNA of the CDR3 is TGTGCCAGCGGACGGCCAGGGGGCTATGGCTACACCTTC.

This rearrangement joins TRBV5-1 to TRBJ2-1; 7 bases agree with TRBD1. Germline V gene data show CDR1 as SGHRS and CDR2 as YFSETQ. Unmatched junction bases numbered 3, after V lost 6 bases and J lost 0 bases. This CDR3 spans 14 amino acids. The CDR3 coding sequence is TGCGCCAGCAATAGGGACAGCTCCTACAATGAGCAGTTCTTC. This gives the protein CASNRDSSYNEQFF.

There are a few counts of this clonotype. The chain has TRBV7-8 and TRBJ1-1; the match to TRBD1 covers 9 bases. The V gene end was trimmed by 5 bases and the J gene end by 5 bases; junction bases not matched to a gene: 6. There are 14 residues in the CDR3. CDR1 SGHVS and CDR2 FQNEAQ come from the germline V gene. The CDR3 spells CASSRLQGATEAFF. Here the CDR3 DNA reads TGTGCCAGCAGCCGACTACAGGGGGCAACTGAAGCTTTCTTT.

This clonotype was seen ten or more times. The V call is TRBV5-1, the J call TRBJ2-2; possible D gene TRBD1, 5 bases. The CDR3 is 16 amino acids. In germline, CDR1 is SGHRS, CDR2 YFSETQ. Trimming left V 0 bases short and J 0 bases short, with 9 bases between. The CDR3 protein is CASSLVSGTNTGELFF. In nucleotides, the CDR3 is TGCGCCAGCAGCTTGGTGTCAGGGACGAACACCGGGGAGCTGTTTTTT.

This clonotype was observed a few times. V gene TRBV21-1 combines with J gene TRBJ2-1; the tabulated D call, TRBD2, remains unverified against the DNA. TRBV21-1 is designated a pseudogene. The CDR3 totals 16 residues. CDR3 amino acids: CASSKYGTSGDNEQFF. CDR3 in DNA: TGTGCCAGCAGCAAATATGGGACTAGCGGGGACAATGAGCAGTTCTTC.

This clonotype was seen at least ten times. The chain carries TRBV5-1 and TRBJ2-1; 9 bases line up with TRBD1. This CDR3 is built from 17 residues. Trimming removed 3 bases from V and 10 bases from J; junction bases left unmatched: 17. CDR1 and CDR2 (germline): SGHRS, YFSETQ. Written as DNA, the CDR3 is TGCGCCAGCAGCTCGGTTACCGGGACAGGGTGGACGGGAGAGCAGTTCTTC. This gives the protein CASSSVTGTGWTGEQFF.

This clonotype was seen repeatedly, ten times or more. The rearrangement joins TRBV7-9 to TRBJ1-1; 9 nucleotides align to TRBD1. V shed 1 base and J 13 bases; nucleotides not matched to a gene: 4. The germline gives CDR1 SEHNR, CDR2 FQNEAQ (reference sequence). CDR3 length: 12 amino acids. For the CDR3, the DNA is TGTGCCAGCAGCTTAGACAGGGGGCATGTTTTCTTT. Encoded protein: CASSLDRGHVFF.

In this sample, this clonotype turned up a few times. The CDR3 region is CSARVSGPKGAFF. In DNA form, the CDR3 reads TGCAGTGCTAGAGTGTCTGGGCCGAAGGGGGCTTTCTTT. The chain employs TRBV20-1 and TRBJ1-1; TRBD1 is a possible D gene (5 bases). Trimming removed 1 base from V and 11 bases from J, with 17 bases in between. This CDR3 is built from 13 residues. Germline CDR1 is DFQATT and CDR2 is SNEGSKA (reference sequence).

This clonotype was counted a few times. Here the CDR3 reads CASSSPTGAATNEKLFF. The CDR3 nucleotides are TGTGCCAGCAGTTCACCAACAGGGGCTGCAACTAATGAAAAACTGTTTTTT. This chain connects TRBV28 to TRBJ1-4, with TRBD1 matching 7 bases. The length of the CDR3 is 17 residues. Germline assignment: CDR1 MDHEN and CDR2 SYDVKM. The V segment lost 4 bases and the J segment 0 bases; nucleotides outside the gene matches: 8.

This clonotype was counted ten times or more. This chain joins TRBV29-1 and TRBJ1-5; no clear D gene. The germline V gene has CDR1 SQVTM and CDR2 ANQGSEA. Trimming stripped 6 bases from V and 0 bases from J, with 9 bases between. The CDR3 is 13 residues long. In nucleotides, the CDR3 is TGCAGCGTAAGGGTTAATAGCAATCAGCCCCAGCATTTT. Amino acids: CSVRVNSNQPQHF.

The chain has TRBV6-1 and TRBJ2-2; D not resolved. The CDR3 is made up of 14 amino acids. The V and J ends lost 5 bases and 4 bases respectively, with 11 bases between them. CDR1 MNHNS and CDR2 SASEGT come from the germline V gene. CDR3 in amino acids: CASSTHRVTGELFF. The CDR3 DNA reads TGTGCCAGCAGTACGCACAGAGTCACCGGGGAGCTGTTTTTT.

This clonotype was observed at least ten times. The chain carries TRBV5-1 and TRBJ2-1, with D unresolved. The length of the CDR3 is 15 residues. Germline CDR1 reads SGHRS; CDR2 reads YFSETQ. Trimming removed 2 bases at V and 3 bases at J, with 12 bases between. CDR3 sequence: CASSFGQPNYNEQFF. CDR3 DNA: TGCGCCAGCAGCTTTGGCCAGCCAAACTACAATGAGCAGTTCTTC.

This clonotype has at least ten counts. The chain carries TRBV4-3 and TRBJ2-3; D is possibly TRBD2 (5 bases). In germline, CDR1 is LGHNA, CDR2 YSLEER. Trimming removed 0 bases from V and 4 bases from J, with 14 bases in between. The CDR3 contains 16 residues. This CDR3 is CASSQDSRTEADTQYF. CDR3 coding DNA: TGCGCCAGCAGCCAAGATTCGAGGACTGAGGCAGATACGCAGTATTTT.

This clonotype was seen ten or more times. The genes are TRBV4-2 and TRBJ1-1; TRBD1 agrees at 8 bases. Germline V gene sequence: CDR1 LGHNA, CDR2 YNFKEQ. The CDR3 covers 17 residues. V dropped 3 bases and J dropped 4; count of bases not matched to a gene: 13. CDR3 sequence reads: CASSQDLGTGWVTEAFF. The CDR3 DNA is TGTGCCAGCAGCCAGGACCTCGGGACAGGTTGGGTCACTGAAGCTTTCTTT.

The chain employs TRBV15 and TRBJ2-2; possible D gene TRBD2, 5 bases. Trimming removed 7 bases from V and 6 bases from J, with 12 bases in between. Germline-derived CDR1 and CDR2 are LNHNV and YYDKDF (reference sequence). This CDR3 is 13 amino acids long. The CDR3 loop reads CATTSWYPGELFF. DNA of the CDR3: TGTGCCACCACTAGCTGGTACCCCGGGGAGCTGTTTTTT.

This clonotype was counted ten times or more. The chain has TRBV6-4 and TRBJ2-7; D is unresolved. V gave up 0 bases and J gave up 3 bases, with 0 bases separating them. In germline, CDR1 is MRHNA, CDR2 SNTAGT. The CDR3 is 11 amino acids. The chain's CDR3 is CASSDSYEQYV. The CDR3 DNA is TGTGCCAGCAGTGACTCCTACGAGCAGTACGTC.

This clonotype has at least ten counts. The rearrangement joins TRBV12-3 or TRBV12-4 to TRBJ1-4, with no clear D. Between the trimmed V and J ends, which lost 6 bases and 3 bases, there was a span of 17 bases. CDR3 length equals 16 residues. CDR3 amino acids: CASSPRTPLANEKLFF. The CDR3 DNA reads TGTGCCAGCAGCCCGCGGACCCCGTTGGCTAATGAAAAACTGTTTTTT.

This clonotype was counted ten times or more. This chain's CDR3 is CASSGTSGRIEQFF. The CDR3 DNA reads TGTGCCAGCAGCGGGACTAGCGGGAGGATAGAGCAGTTCTTC. V gene TRBV12-3 or TRBV12-4 combines with J gene TRBJ2-1; 15 bases line up with TRBD2. The J segment lost 10 bases and the V segment lost 6 bases, leaving 4 bases of the junction unmatched. The CDR3 sequence is 14 residues long.

V and J are TRBV6-1 and TRBJ2-1; D is unclear. Germline V gene lookup returns CDR1 MNHNS and CDR2 SASEGT. The germline V and J ends were trimmed by 8 bases and 7 bases, with 18 bases remaining between them. The CDR3 extends over 14 amino acids. In DNA form, the CDR3 reads TGTGCCAGCCAAAAGCACCTCCTAGTAAATGAGCAGTTCTTC. It translates to CASQKHLLVNEQFF.

This clonotype was seen at least ten times. This chain joins TRBV5-1 and TRBJ1-1; weak D call: TRBD1 (6 bases). The CDR3 spans 15 residues. Germline V CDR1 and CDR2: SGHRS, YFSETQ. The V and J ends lost 4 bases and 8 bases respectively, with 21 bases between them. The CDR3 coding sequence is TGCGCCAGCAGCCCGGGACAATCGAGGATCTCCGAAGCTTTCTTT. This translates into CASSPGQSRISEAFF.

This clonotype occurred many times. The chain recombines TRBV5-1 with TRBJ2-6; TRBD1 is a possible D gene (6 bases). V shed 6 bases and J shed 2 bases, with 12 bases lying between them. This CDR3 has 15 amino acids. CDR1 SGHRS and CDR2 YFSETQ come from the germline V gene. DNA for the CDR3: TGCGCCAGCAAGGGAAACAGGGCTGGGGCCAACGTCCTGACTTTC. It translates to CASKGNRAGANVLTF.

This clonotype was recorded at least ten times. Germline and junction disagree at one end, which may indicate a read error. The rearrangement joins TRBV29-1 to TRBJ2-5, with TRBD1 identical over 10 bases. Germline loops: CDR1 SQVTM, CDR2 ANQGSEA. The CDR3 loop spans 14 amino acids. The CDR3 is CNVGQGVIQETQYF. The CDR3 bases are TGCAACGTTGGACAGGGGGTCATTCAAGAGACCCAGTACTTC. Using reference TRBV29-1 and TRBJ2-5 for the parts outside the CDR3, the full variable domain is SAVISQKPSRDICQRGTSLTIQCQVDSQVTMMFWYRQQPGQSLTLIATANQGSEATYESGFVIDKFPISRPNLTFSTLTVSNMSPEDSSIYLCNVGQGVIQETQYFGPGTRLLVL.

This clonotype has just a few counts. The rearrangement joins TRBV20-1 to TRBJ2-5; either TRBD1 or TRBD2 may fit D (6 bases each). V lost 7 bases, J lost 3 bases, and 12 bases lay in between. Germline V CDR1 and CDR2: DFQATT, SNEGSKA (reference sequence). The CDR3 contains 12 residues. CDR3 DNA: TGCAGTGTTGACAGGAGGGAAGAGACCCAGTACTTC. Protein product: CSVDRREETQYF.

In its sample, this clonotype was seen many times. The V and J genes are TRBV12-3 or TRBV12-4 and TRBJ2-2; D call uncertain. There are 12 residues in the CDR3. The V end was cut by 5 bases, the J end by 7 bases, with 8 bases between. The CDR3 DNA reads TGTGCCAGCAGTCCCGATAACGGGGAGCTGTTTTTT. It specifies CASSPDNGELFF.